Shown below are 22 T cell receptor beta chains from a single sample sequenced in a study of blood T cell repertoires in COVID-19. Measured with immunoSEQ multiplex PCR; TCRdb has only the in-frame clones, and not every one. The sample contains 360,000 or so clones, roughly nine tenths of which appear only once. Sample: peripheral blood. These receptors were taken from a woman aged 60-75 years with COVID-19, enrolled during active disease.

CDR3 in DNA: TGCGCCAGCAGTGCCAGGGGAAACACTGAAGCTTTCTTT. Translation gives CASSARGNTEAFF. The V gene is TRBV10-2, the J gene TRBJ1-1; possible D gene TRBD1, 6 bases. Germline V CDR1 and CDR2: WSHSY, SAAADI. CDR3 length equals 13 residues. Trimming removed 4 bases from V and 2 bases from J, with 8 bases in between.

This chain joins TRBV2 and TRBJ1-5; 7 bases are a match to TRBD1. This CDR3 is 13 amino acids long. CDR1 and CDR2 (germline): SNHLY, FYNNEI. The trim removed 7 bases at V and 7 bases at J, leaving 7 bases unmatched. CDR3 sequence: CASKEQGVQPQHF. The CDR3 DNA reads TGTGCCAGCAAGGAGCAGGGGGTCCAGCCCCAGCATTTT.

The genes are TRBV2 and TRBJ1-5, with a weak D call TRBD1 (6 bases). CDR1 and CDR2 (germline): SNHLY, FYNNEI. The CDR3 is made up of 12 amino acids. Trimming removed 6 bases from V and 8 bases from J, with 11 bases in between. This CDR3 is CASRTGSEPQHF. CDR3 DNA: TGTGCCAGCAGAACAGGGTCTGAGCCCCAGCATTTT.

The genes are TRBV4-2 and TRBJ2-3; 12 positions agree with TRBD2. The CDR3 consists of 18 residues. Germline V gives CDR1 LGHNA, CDR2 YNFKEQ. The V and J ends lost 3 bases and 7 bases, in that order; junction bases with no gene match: 14. The CDR3 here is CASSQATSSGGVLNTQYF. CDR3 nucleotides: TGTGCCAGCAGCCAGGCTACCTCTAGCGGGGGGGTTCTAAATACGCAGTATTTT.

The CDR3: CSVFNGGTEAFF. In DNA form, the CDR3 reads TGCAGCGTCTTCAACGGGGGCACTGAAGCTTTCTTT. The rearrangement joins TRBV29-1 to TRBJ1-1; D possibly corresponds to TRBD1 (5 bases). Per germline, CDR1 SQVTM and CDR2 ANQGSEA. Deletions cut 6 bases from V and 4 bases from J, with 12 bases between. The CDR3 consists of 12 residues.

In its sample, this clone was seen many times. This chain joins TRBV2 and TRBJ1-3, with 7 bases fitting TRBD1. There are 15 residues in the CDR3. V shed 5 bases, J shed 0 bases, and the junction held 4 bases outside the gene matches. Germline lookup yields CDR1 SNHLY and CDR2 FYNNEI. The CDR3 loop reads CASSWTGASGNTIYF. CDR3 nucleotide sequence: TGTGCCAGCAGTTGGACAGGTGCCTCTGGAAACACCATATATTTT.

This rearrangement joins TRBV3-1 (or the pseudogene TRBV3-2) to TRBJ2-7, with 7 bases matching TRBD1. The germline CDR1 and CDR2 sequences are LGHDT and YNNKEL (reference sequence). With V trimmed by 4 bases and J by 6 bases, 3 bases remained unmatched. The CDR3 loop spans 12 amino acids. The CDR3 sequence is CASSRPGGEQYF. CDR3 sequence (DNA): TGTGCCAGCAGCCGACCAGGGGGCGAGCAGTACTTC.

The count of this clone is one. This rearrangement joins TRBV6-1 to TRBJ2-7; D remains ambiguous. The length of the CDR3 is 15 residues. Germline V CDR1 and CDR2: MNHNS, SASEGT. V was trimmed by 1 base and J by 0 bases, leaving 10 bases between them. DNA for the CDR3: TGTGCCAGCAGTGAAGACGAGACGGGCTCCTACGAGCAGTACTTC. As protein: CASSEDETGSYEQYF.

This clone was seen once. The CDR3 nucleotides are TGTGCCAGCAGTTCAGGGACTAGCGGGGGAGAGCAGTTCTTC. It translates to CASSSGTSGGEQFF. This rearrangement joins TRBV6-6 to TRBJ2-1; 14 bases match TRBD2. Germline-derived CDR1 and CDR2 are MNHNY and SVGAGI (reference sequence). V was pared by 4 bases and J by 10 bases, with 3 bases of the junction left unmatched. This CDR3 region has 14 residues.

V usage is TRBV11-1 and J usage is TRBJ1-6; 8 bases fit TRBD1. CDR3 length equals 13 residues. From germline, CDR1 is SGHAT and CDR2 FQDESV (reference sequence). The V segment lost 7 bases and the J segment 9 bases; nucleotides outside the gene matches: 5. The CDR3 nucleotides read TGTGCCAGCATGGGACAGGTCGCTTCACCCCTCCACTTT. It codes for CASMGQVASPLHF.

The chain joins TRBV7-9 to TRBJ1-3, with D maybe TRBD1 (6 bases). The CDR3 length is 16 residues. Germline V lookup: CDR1 SEHNR, CDR2 FQNEAQ (reference sequence). V gave up 3 bases and J gave up 0 bases, with 12 bases separating them. The CDR3 sequence: CASSFPGHSSGNTIYF. CDR3 sequence (DNA): TGTGCCAGCAGCTTTCCGGGACACAGCTCTGGAAACACCATATATTTT.

The genes are TRBV28 and TRBJ2-7; D not certain. CDR1 MDHEN and CDR2 SYDVKM come from the germline V gene. V shed 1 base and J shed 6 bases, with 13 bases lying between them. There are 14 residues in the CDR3. CDR3 nucleotide sequence: TGTGCCAGCAGTTTATTGGGCCCCCTCGGCGAGCAGTACTTC. Translated, it gives CASSLLGPLGEQYF.

This chain connects TRBV10-3 to TRBJ1-1, with TRBD1 identical over 9 bases. The CDR3 loop spans 15 amino acids. Germline V gives CDR1 ENHRY, CDR2 SYGVKD. J was trimmed by 0 bases and V by 3 bases; bases with no gene match: 2. DNA of the CDR3: TGTGCCATCAGTGACACAGGGGGCATGAACACTGAAGCTTTCTTT. It yields the protein CAISDTGGMNTEAFF.

The chain is built from TRBV7-9 and TRBJ2-1; TRBD2 is a possible D gene (7 bases). The CDR3 spans 15 residues. V was cut by 0 bases and J by 5 bases, with 11 bases left in between. Germline V gives CDR1 SEHNR, CDR2 FQNEAQ (reference sequence). The CDR3 DNA sequence: TGTGCCAGCAGCTTAGCAGGGGGGGTAAACAATGAGCAGTTCTTC. Translating it yields CASSLAGGVNNEQFF.

The genes are TRBV10-2 and TRBJ2-7; tentatively, D is TRBD1 (5 bases). Germline loops: CDR1 WSHSY, CDR2 SAAADI. Deletions cut 7 bases from V and 0 bases from J, with 13 bases between. CDR3 length: 14 amino acids. CDR3 nucleotides: TGCGCCAGCAAGGTACAGGCCGTCTCCTACGAGCAGTACTTC. The encoded protein is CASKVQAVSYEQYF.

The chain links TRBV5-1 to TRBJ1-3; D remains ambiguous. In germline, CDR1 is SGHRS, CDR2 YFSETQ. V lost 2 bases and J 3 bases, leaving 3 bases between the germline ends. This CDR3 is built from 12 residues. The CDR3 sequence: CASSFSGNTIYF. In DNA form, the CDR3 reads TGCGCCAGCAGCTTCAGTGGAAACACCATATATTTT.

The rearrangement links TRBV5-1 to TRBJ2-5; 9 bases agree with TRBD1. J gave up 4 bases and V 4 bases, and 5 bases lay outside the gene matches. This CDR3 is 14 amino acids long. CDR1 and CDR2 from the germline V gene are SGHRS and YFSETQ. The CDR3 loop is CASSPRDRAETQYF. DNA of the CDR3: TGCGCCAGCAGCCCACGGGACAGGGCAGAGACCCAGTACTTC.

The chain combines TRBV19 with TRBJ1-1; TRBD1 aligns across 8 bases. The germline gives CDR1 LNHDA, CDR2 SQIVND (reference sequence). V was pared by 2 bases and J by 2 bases, with 1 base of the junction left unmatched. This CDR3 is built from 14 residues. DNA for the CDR3: TGTGCCAGTAGTATATCAGGGGGCAACACTGAAGCTTTCTTT. Translated, it gives CASSISGGNTEAFF.

CDR3 in DNA: TGCGCCAGCACCCAGGACAGCTCCAACACTGAAGCTTTCTTT. It is translated as CASTQDSSNTEAFF. The chain has TRBV5-1 and TRBJ1-1; D is perhaps TRBD1 (6 bases). Germline V gene sequence: CDR1 SGHRS, CDR2 YFSETQ. V was trimmed by 6 bases and J by 2 bases, leaving 14 bases between them. This CDR3 is 14 amino acids long.

This clone was detected a few times. The gene calls are TRBV7-3 and TRBJ2-5; possibly TRBD1 for D (6 bases). The CDR3 sequence is 14 residues long. Germline V CDR1 and CDR2: SGHTA, FQGTGA. Trimming shortened V by 0 bases and J by 5 bases, and 10 bases separated the two germline ends. The CDR3, as DNA: TGTGCCAGCAGCTTAACGCCTCAGGGGGAGACCCAGTACTTC. Amino acid sequence: CASSLTPQGETQYF. The complete variable domain, with remaining parts taken from reference TRBV7-3 and TRBJ2-5, reads GAGVSQTPSNKVTEKGKYVELRCDPISGHTALYWYRQSLGQGPEFLIYFQGTGAADDSGLPNDRFFAVRPEGSVSTLKIQRTERGDSAVYLCASSLTPQGETQYFGPGTRLLVL.

The DNA of the CDR3 is TGTGCCAGCAGCGAGACAGGGGGCGAAGAAAAACTGTTTTTT. Residues: CASSETGGEEKLFF. The gene calls are TRBV6-5 and TRBJ1-4; 10 bases map to TRBD1. This CDR3 spans 14 amino acids. V lost 6 bases and J lost 8; bases outside the gene matches: 6. From germline, CDR1 is MNHEY and CDR2 SVGAGI.

This clone has just one count. This rearrangement joins TRBV7-2 to TRBJ1-2; D gene uncertain. Trimming cost V 1 base and J 4 bases, with 7 bases left between them. The CDR3 totals 13 residues. Germline CDR1 SGHTA, CDR2 FQGNSA. CDR3 in amino acids: CASSLGFVYGYTF. The CDR3 DNA is TGTGCCAGCAGCTTAGGTTTCGTCTATGGCTACACCTTC.